This TCR beta chain was observed in a study of chemoradiotherapy in HPV16-positive cancers. About this clone: Its target is unknown.

Only in-frame clones appear in the TCRdb table, and some are missing; sequencing was by immunoSEQ multiplex PCR. The sample includes more than 30,000 clones, about nine tenths of them seen just once. Study-wide points: The functional HPV-specific definition rests on just a couple of HPV16-positive patients.

Trimming removed 4 bases from V and 0 bases from J; junction bases left unmatched: 4. This CDR3 spans 15 amino acids. Germline V lookup: CDR1 MNHNY, CDR2 SVGAGI (reference sequence). Sample: blood, taken from a patient who underwent chemoradiotherapy. The gene calls are TRBV6-6 and TRBJ2-3; 7 bases are shared with TRBD2. This TCR was sampled from a human donor with HPV-associated anogenital cancer. The chain's CDR3 is CASSLGRVSTDTQYF. CDR3 bases: TGTGCCAGCAGTTTGGGGAGGGTTAGCACAGATACGCAGTATTTT.